This T cell receptor (beta chain) was captured by sequencing in a study of T cell repertoires in cytomegalovirus infection. Turning to the study itself: Well-studied HLA-B-restricted CMV epitopes were used in the study alongside recently identified HLA-C-restricted ones. Public signatures in TCR beta pointed to CMV infection and matching HLA type. Study-wide points: Summed frequency of public TCR beta families distinguished CMV carriers with the relevant HLA. HLA-C-restricted CMV clonotypes gave the most frequent clonotype in two of eight donors.

TCRdb independently ran MiXCR on the reads; one entry per CDR3 protein. The sample lists about half a million distinct CDR3 sequences, roughly a third occurring once. The CDR3 spans 15 residues. The germline gives CDR1 SGHTA, CDR2 FQGNSA. Trimming stripped 5 bases from V and 2 bases from J, with 16 bases between. This clonotype was seen only a few times. Its specificity is unknown. Here the sequenced sample was cultured PBMCs, taken from culture after CMV antigen stimulation. This receptor was taken from a human donor in good health (CMV status not recorded). Some clones in this sample may be carry-over from other donors' samples. The V call is TRBV7-2, the J call TRBJ2-7; D remains unclear. CDR3 sequence reads: CASSPSAGDAYEQYF. The CDR3 coding sequence is TGTGCCAGCAGCCCGTCAGCAGGCGACGCCTACGAGCAGTACTTC.